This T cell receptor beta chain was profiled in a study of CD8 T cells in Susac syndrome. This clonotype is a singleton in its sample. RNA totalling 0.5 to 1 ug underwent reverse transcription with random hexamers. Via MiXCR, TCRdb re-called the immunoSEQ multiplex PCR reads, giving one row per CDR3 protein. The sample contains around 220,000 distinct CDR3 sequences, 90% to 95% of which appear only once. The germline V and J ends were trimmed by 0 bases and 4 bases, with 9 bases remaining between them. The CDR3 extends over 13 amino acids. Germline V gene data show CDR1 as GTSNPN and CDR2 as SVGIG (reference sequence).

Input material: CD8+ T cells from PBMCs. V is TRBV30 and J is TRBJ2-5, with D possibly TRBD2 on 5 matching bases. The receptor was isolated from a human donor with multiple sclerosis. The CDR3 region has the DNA TGTGCCTGGAGTGTAGAGGGCGTAGAGACCCAGTACTTC. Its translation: CAWSVEGVETQYF.